This T cell receptor beta chain was recorded in a study of T cell changes during pregnancy in multiple sclerosis. Using immunoSEQ multiplex PCR, the repertoire was profiled, and TCRdb retains in-frame clones only, with some absent. The data contain about 60,000 clones, 93% of them singletons. V lost 0 bases and J lost 8; bases outside the gene matches: 13. The CDR3 sequence is 18 residues long. The germline CDR1 and CDR2 sequences are WNHNN and SYGVQD (reference sequence). Material: peripheral blood, obtained after pregnancy. The clonotype was recovered from a female donor with multiple sclerosis, enrolled in a pregnancy study. The chain couples TRBV10-1 to TRBJ2-3; 11 positions agree with TRBD1. In nucleotides, the CDR3 is TGCGCCAGCAGTGAGTCTGTAGGGACAGGGGGAAGCCCGGTTACGCAGTATTTT. Protein product: CASSESVGTGGSPVTQYF.